These 2 T cell receptor beta chains came from one sample sequenced in a study of T cells in localized non-small cell lung cancer (dated by TCRdb to 2020 to 2021). The library relied on the immunoSEQ multiplex PCR assay. The table was pulled from immuneACCESS by TCRdb, which kept in-frame rearrangements only. Such tables lose some clones; where checked, under half of the loss comes from unresolved V genes, and the rest has no known cause. This sample is represented by some 34,000 clones; 80% of them were singletons. The ten largest clonotypes hold about 16% of the sample. The sequences come from peripheral blood, collected before any cancer treatment. These receptors all stem from a male donor older than 55 with stage III squamous cell lung carcinoma.

The J gene is TRBJ2-3, the V gene TRBV7-2, with a possible D match to TRBD1 (6 bases). Germline V gene lookup returns CDR1 SGHTA and CDR2 FQGNSA. With 2 bases removed from V and 1 base from J, the gap between germline ends came to 7 bases. The CDR3 is 14 amino acids. DNA of the CDR3: TGTACCAGCAGCTTACAGGGGCGCACAGATACGCAGTATTTT. Translating gives CTSSLQGRTDTQYF.

This clone was recorded only once. The rearrangement uses TRBV27 and TRBJ1-6, with 8 bases matching TRBD1. The CDR3 is 16 amino acids. The V gene end was trimmed by 4 bases and the J gene end by 6 bases; junction bases not matched to a gene: 8. Germline CDR1 and CDR2: MNHEY and SMNVEV (reference sequence). CDR3: CASSSQGALRNSPLHF. The CDR3 DNA reads TGTGCCAGCAGTTCGCAGGGGGCTCTACGTAATTCACCCCTCCACTTT.